This TCR beta chain was identified in a study of OX40 agonist ivuxolimab in advanced cancers. On the study more broadly: Dose-escalation cases comprised hepatocellular carcinoma, melanoma, renal cell or head and neck cancer.

Findings of the study overall: Expanded clones belonging to CD8+ T cells outnumbered, on average, those of CD4+.

Profiling relied on immunoSEQ multiplex PCR, and the TCRdb table lists in-frame clones only, not all of them. The sample consists of about 76,000 clones, approximately 85% of them appearing once. Comments on this clone: The target antigen is unknown.

At cycle 4 day 1, cycle 7 day 1, and baseline, blood was sampled. The source material was CD4+ or CD8+ T cells sorted from blood, sampled in a trial of the OX40 agonist ivuxolimab. The sequence was collected from an adult with an advanced solid tumor such as melanoma, head and neck, liver or kidney cancer.

In DNA, the CDR3 is TGTGCCAGCTCACCACCTCAGCCTCAAAATGAAAAACTGTTTTTT. It yields the protein CASSPPQPQNEKLFF. This rearrangement joins TRBV18 to TRBJ1-4; no clear D gene. The V gene's germline CDR1 is KGHSH and CDR2 LQKENI. The V and J ends lost 0 bases and 5 bases respectively, with 10 bases between them. CDR3 length: 15 amino acids.